The clone carrying this T cell receptor (beta chain) was recorded many times. Its antigen is not identified. Unique molecular identifiers were used to barcode this TCRbeta library. TCRdb processed the PCR reads anew with MiXCR; each CDR3 protein has one entry. The sample consists of around 440,000 distinct CDR3 sequences, roughly a tenth of them appearing once. This record comes from a study of T-cell reconstitution after alpha-beta-depleted transplantation in children. General observations from the study: T-cell counts and diversity were attributed mostly to newly produced T cells one year after transplant. Reported findings indicate that, about two months after transplant, alpha-beta T cells came from several hundred expanded clones, which were derived from non-depleted graft cells.

Trimming left V 7 bases short and J 4 bases short, with 17 bases between. This CDR3 is 15 amino acids long. Looked up from germline, CDR1 is MDHEN and CDR2 is SYDVKM. This chain connects TRBV28 to TRBJ2-1; possibly TRBD1 or TRBD2 for D (5 bases each). The sequence was collected from a child younger than 10 with inherited bone marrow failure, due to receive a stem cell transplant. The sample in question was PBMCs, obtained before TCRalphabeta/CD19-depleted stem cell transplant. The CDR3 spells CASNVMGEGYNEQFF. The CDR3 DNA follows: TGTGCCAGCAACGTGATGGGCGAGGGGTACAATGAGCAGTTCTTC.